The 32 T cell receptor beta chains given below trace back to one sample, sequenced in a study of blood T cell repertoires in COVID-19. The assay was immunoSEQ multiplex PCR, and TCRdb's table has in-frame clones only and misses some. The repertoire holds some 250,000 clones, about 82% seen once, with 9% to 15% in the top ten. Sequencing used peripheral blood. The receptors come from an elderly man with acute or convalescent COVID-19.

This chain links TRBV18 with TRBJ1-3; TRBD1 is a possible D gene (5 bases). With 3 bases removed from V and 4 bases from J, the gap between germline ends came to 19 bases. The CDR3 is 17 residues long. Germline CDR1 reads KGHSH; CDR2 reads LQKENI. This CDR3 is CASSPYSQTGRGNTIYF. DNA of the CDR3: TGTGCCAGCTCACCGTACTCTCAAACAGGACGGGGAAACACCATATATTTT.

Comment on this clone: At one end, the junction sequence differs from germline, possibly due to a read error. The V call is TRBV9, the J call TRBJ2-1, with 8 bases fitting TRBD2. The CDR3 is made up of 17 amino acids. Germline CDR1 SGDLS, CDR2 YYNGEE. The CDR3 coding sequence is TGTGCCAGCAGGGTAGACCCGGGACTAGGGTCCTACAATGAGCAGTTCTTC. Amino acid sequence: CASRVDPGLGSYNEQFF.

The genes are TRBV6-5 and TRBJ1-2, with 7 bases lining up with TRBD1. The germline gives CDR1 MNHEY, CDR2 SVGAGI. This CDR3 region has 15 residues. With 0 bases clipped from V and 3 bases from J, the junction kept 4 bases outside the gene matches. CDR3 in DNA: TGTGCCAGCAGTTACTCGACCGGGACAGACTATGGCTACACCTTC. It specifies CASSYSTGTDYGYTF.

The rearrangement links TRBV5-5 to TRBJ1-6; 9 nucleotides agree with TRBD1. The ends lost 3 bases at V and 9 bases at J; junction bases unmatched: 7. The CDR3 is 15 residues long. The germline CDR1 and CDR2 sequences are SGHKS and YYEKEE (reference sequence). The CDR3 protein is CASSSWGQGISPLHF. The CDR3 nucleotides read TGTGCCAGCAGCTCATGGGGACAGGGTATTTCACCCCTCCACTTT.

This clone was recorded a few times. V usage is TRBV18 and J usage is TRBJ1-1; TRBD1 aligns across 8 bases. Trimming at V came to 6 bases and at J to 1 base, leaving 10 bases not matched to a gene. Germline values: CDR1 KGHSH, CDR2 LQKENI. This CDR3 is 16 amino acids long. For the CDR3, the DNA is TGTGCCAGCTCTCCCTCCATCAGGGGGCAGAACACTGAAGCTTTCTTT. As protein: CASSPSIRGQNTEAFF.

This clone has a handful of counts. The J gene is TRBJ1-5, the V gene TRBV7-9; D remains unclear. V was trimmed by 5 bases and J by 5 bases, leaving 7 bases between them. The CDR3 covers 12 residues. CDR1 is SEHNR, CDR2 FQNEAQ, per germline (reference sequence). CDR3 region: CASSPSDQPQHF. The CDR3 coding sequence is TGTGCCAGCAGCCCTTCAGATCAGCCCCAGCATTTT. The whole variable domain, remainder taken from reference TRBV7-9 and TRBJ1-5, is DTGVSQNPRHKITKRGQNVTFRCDPISEHNRLYWYRQTLGQGPEFLTYFQNEAQLEKSRLLSDRFSAERPKGSFSTLEIQRTEQGDSAMYLCASSPSDQPQHFGDGTRLSIL.

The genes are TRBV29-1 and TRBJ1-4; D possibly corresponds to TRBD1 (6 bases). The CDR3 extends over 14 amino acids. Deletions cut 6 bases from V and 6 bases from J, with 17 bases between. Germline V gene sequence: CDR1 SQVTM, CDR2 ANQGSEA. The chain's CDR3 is CSVQRTAGDEKLFF. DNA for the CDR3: TGCAGCGTGCAGCGGACAGCTGGGGATGAAAAACTGTTTTTT.

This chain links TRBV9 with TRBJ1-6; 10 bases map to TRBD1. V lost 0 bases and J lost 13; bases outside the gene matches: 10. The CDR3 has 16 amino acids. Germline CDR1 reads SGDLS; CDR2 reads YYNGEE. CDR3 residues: CASSVGPGQGPGPLHF. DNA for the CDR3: TGTGCCAGCAGCGTAGGCCCGGGACAGGGGCCCGGCCCCCTCCACTTT.

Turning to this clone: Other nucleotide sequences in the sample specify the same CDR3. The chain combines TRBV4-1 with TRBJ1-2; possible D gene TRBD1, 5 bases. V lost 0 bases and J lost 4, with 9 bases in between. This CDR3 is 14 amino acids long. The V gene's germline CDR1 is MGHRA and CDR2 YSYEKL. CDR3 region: CASSQDRDSYGYTF. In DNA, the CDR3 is TGCGCCAGCAGCCAAGATCGCGACAGCTATGGCTACACCTTC.

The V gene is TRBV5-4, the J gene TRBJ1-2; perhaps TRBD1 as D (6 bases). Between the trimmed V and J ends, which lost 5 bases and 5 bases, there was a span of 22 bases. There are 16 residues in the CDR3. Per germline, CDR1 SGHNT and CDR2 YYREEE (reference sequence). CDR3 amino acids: CASRKGGQLGFYGYTF. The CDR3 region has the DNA TGTGCCAGCAGAAAGGGGGGGCAGCTAGGTTTTTATGGCTACACCTTC.

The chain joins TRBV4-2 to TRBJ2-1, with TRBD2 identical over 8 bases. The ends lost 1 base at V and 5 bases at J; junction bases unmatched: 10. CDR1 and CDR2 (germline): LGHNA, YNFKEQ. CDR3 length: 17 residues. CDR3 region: CASSQAPGGPRNNEQFF. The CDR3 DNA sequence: TGTGCCAGCAGCCAAGCTCCGGGGGGGCCAAGGAACAATGAGCAGTTCTTC.

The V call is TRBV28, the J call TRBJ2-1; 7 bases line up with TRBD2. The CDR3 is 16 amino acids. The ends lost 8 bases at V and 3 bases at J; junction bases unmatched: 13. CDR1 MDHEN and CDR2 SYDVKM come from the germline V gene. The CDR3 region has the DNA TGTGCCAGCGGGGGTGGGGCGGGAGAGTTCTACAATGAGCAGTTCTTC. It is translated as CASGGGAGEFYNEQFF.

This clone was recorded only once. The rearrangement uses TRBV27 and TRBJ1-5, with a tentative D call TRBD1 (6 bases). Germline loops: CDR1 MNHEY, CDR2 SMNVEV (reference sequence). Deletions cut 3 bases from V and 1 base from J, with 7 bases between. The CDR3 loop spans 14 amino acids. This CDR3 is CASSLGQSNQPQHF. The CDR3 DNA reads TGTGCCAGCAGTTTGGGACAAAGCAATCAGCCCCAGCATTTT.

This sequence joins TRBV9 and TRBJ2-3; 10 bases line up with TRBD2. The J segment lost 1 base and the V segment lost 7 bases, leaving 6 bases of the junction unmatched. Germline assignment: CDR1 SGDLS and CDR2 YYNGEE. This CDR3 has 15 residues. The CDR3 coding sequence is TGTGCCAGCCGGCCTAGCGGGAGCGGCACAGATACGCAGTATTTT. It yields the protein CASRPSGSGTDTQYF.

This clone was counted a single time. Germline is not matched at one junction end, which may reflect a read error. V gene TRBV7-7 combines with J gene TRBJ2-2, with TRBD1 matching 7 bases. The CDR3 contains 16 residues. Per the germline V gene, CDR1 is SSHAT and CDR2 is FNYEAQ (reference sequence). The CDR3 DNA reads TGTGCTAGCAGCTCCTGGACAGGTAAGTGGACCGGGGAGCTGTTTTTT. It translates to CASSSWTGKWTGELFF.

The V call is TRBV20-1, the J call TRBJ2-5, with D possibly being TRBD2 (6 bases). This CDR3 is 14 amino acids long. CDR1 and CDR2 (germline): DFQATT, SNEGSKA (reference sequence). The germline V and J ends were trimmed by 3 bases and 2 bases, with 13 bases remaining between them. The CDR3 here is CSASQAGLQETQYF. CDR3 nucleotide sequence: TGCAGTGCTAGTCAAGCGGGCCTTCAAGAGACCCAGTACTTC.

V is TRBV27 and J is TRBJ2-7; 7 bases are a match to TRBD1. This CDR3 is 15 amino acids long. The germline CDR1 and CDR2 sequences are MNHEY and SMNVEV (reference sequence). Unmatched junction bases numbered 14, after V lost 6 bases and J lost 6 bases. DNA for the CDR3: TGTGCCAGCAGCGACAGGGATCCTACTACTGGCGAGCAGTACTTC. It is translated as CASSDRDPTTGEQYF.

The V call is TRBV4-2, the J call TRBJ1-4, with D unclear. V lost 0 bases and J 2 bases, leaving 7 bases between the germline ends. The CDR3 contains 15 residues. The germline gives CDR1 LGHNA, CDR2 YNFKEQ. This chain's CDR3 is CASSQDISTNEKLFF. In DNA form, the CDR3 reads TGTGCCAGCAGCCAAGATATAAGCACTAATGAAAAACTGTTTTTT.

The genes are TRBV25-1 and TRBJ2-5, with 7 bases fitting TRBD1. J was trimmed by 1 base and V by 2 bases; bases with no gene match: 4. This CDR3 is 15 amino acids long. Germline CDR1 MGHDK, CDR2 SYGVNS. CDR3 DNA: TGTGCCAGCAGTGAACCCGGGACAGTCCAAGAGACCCAGTACTTC. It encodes CASSEPGTVQETQYF.

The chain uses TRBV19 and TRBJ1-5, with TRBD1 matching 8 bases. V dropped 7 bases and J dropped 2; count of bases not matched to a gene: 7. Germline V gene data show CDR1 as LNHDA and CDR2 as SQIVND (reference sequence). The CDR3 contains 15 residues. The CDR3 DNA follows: TGTGCCAGTACAGGACAGGGAACGGGCAATCAGCCCCAGCATTTT. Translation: CASTGQGTGNQPQHF.

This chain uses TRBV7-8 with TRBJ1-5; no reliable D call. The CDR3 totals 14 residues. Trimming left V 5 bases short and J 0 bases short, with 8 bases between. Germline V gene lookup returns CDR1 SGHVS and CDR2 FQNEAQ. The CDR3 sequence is CASSHRDSNQPQHF. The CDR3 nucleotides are TGTGCCAGCAGCCACAGAGATAGCAATCAGCCCCAGCATTTT.

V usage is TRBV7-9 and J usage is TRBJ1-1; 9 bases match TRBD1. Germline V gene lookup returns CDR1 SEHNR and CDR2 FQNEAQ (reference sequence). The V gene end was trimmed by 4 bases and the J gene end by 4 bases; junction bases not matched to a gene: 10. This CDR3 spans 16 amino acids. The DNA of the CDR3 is TGTGCCAGCAGCTCATCCGGGACAGGGCGGTTCACTGAAGCTTTCTTT. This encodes CASSSSGTGRFTEAFF.

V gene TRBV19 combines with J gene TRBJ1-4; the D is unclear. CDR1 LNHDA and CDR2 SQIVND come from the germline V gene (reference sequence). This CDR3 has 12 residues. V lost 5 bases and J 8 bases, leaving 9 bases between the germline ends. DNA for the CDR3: TGTGCCAGTAGTGGGCGAGGGGAAAAACTGTTTTTT. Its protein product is CASSGRGEKLFF.

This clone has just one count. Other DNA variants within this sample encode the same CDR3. This chain's CDR3 is CASSLGQGNEQFF. DNA for the CDR3: TGCGCCAGCAGCTTGGGGCAGGGCAATGAGCAGTTCTTC. The chain is built from TRBV5-1 and TRBJ2-1; D might be TRBD1 (5 bases). The V and J ends lost 0 bases and 6 bases respectively, with 7 bases between them. Germline CDR1 SGHRS, CDR2 YFSETQ. The CDR3 sequence is 13 residues long.

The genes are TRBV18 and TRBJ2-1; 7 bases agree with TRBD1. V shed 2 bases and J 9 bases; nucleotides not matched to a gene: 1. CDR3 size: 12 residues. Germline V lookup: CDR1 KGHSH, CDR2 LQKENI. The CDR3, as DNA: TGTGCCAGCTCACCAGACAGGGTTGAGCAGTTCTTC. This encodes CASSPDRVEQFF.

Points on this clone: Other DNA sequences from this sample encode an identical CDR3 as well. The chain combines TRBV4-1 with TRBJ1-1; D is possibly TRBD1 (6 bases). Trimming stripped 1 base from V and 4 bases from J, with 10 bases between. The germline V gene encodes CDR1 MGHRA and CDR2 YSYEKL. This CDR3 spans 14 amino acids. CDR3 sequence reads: CASSQAPTGTEAFF. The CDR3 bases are TGCGCCAGCAGCCAAGCTCCGACAGGCACTGAAGCTTTCTTT.

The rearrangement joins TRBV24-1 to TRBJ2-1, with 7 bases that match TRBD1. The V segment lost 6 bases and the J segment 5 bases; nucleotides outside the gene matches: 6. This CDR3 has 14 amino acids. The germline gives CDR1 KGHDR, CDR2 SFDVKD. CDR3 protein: CATSLTGLHNEQFF. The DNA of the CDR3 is TGTGCCACCAGTCTGACAGGGTTACACAATGAGCAGTTCTTC.

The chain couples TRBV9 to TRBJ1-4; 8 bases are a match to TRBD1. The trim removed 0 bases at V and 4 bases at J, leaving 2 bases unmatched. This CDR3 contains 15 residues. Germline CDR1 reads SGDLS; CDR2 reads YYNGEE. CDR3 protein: CASSVGTGSNEKLFF. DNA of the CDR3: TGTGCCAGCAGCGTAGGGACAGGGAGTAATGAAAAACTGTTTTTT. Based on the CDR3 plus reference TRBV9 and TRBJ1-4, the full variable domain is DSGVTQTPKHLITATGQRVTLRCSPRSGDLSVYWYQQSLDQGLQFLIQYYNGEERAKGNILERFSAQQFPDLHSELNLSSLELGDSALYFCASSVGTGSNEKLFFGSGTQLSVL.

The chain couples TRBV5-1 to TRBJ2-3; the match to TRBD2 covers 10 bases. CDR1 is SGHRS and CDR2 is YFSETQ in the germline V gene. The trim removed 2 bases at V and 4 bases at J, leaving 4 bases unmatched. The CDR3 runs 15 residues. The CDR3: CASSLAGGPPDTQYF. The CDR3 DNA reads TGCGCCAGCAGCTTAGCGGGGGGGCCCCCAGATACGCAGTATTTT.

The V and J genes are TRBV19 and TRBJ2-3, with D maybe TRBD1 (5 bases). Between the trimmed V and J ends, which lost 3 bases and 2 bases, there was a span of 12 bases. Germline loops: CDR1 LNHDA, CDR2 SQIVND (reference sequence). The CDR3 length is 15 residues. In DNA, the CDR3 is TGTGCCAGTAGTATGGGCAGGGTGGCCACAGATACGCAGTATTTT. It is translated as CASSMGRVATDTQYF.

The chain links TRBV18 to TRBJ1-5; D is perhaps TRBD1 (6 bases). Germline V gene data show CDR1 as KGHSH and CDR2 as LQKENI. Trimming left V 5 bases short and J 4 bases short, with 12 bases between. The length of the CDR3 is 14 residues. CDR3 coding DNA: TGTGCCAGCTCATACGGACAGACAAATCAGCCCCAGCATTTT. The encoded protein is CASSYGQTNQPQHF.

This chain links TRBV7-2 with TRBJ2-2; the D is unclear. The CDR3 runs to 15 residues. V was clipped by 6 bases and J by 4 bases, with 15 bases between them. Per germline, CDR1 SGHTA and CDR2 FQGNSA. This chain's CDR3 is CASRLGSSRTGELFF. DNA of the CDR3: TGTGCCAGCAGACTGGGCAGTAGTCGCACCGGGGAGCTGTTTTTT.